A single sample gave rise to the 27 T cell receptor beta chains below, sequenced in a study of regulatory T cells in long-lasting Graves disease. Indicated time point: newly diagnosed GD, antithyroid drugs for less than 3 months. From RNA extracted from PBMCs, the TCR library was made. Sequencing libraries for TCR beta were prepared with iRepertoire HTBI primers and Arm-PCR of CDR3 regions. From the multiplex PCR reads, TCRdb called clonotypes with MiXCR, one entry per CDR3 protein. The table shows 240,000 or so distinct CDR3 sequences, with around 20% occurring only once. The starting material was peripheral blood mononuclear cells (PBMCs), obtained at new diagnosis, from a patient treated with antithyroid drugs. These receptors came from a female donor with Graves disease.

CDR3 sequence: CASSFQGISGNTIYF. CDR3 bases: TGTGCCAGCAGTTTTCAGGGTATCTCTGGAAACACCATATATTTT. The chain has TRBV12-3 or TRBV12-4 and TRBJ1-3, with D tentatively TRBD1 (5 bases). The length of the CDR3 is 15 residues. Trimming removed 3 bases at V and 0 bases at J, with 9 bases between.

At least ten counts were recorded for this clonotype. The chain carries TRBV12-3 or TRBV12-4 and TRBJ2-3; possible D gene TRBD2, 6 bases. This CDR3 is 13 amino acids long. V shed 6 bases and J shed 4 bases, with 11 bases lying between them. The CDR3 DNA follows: TGTGCCAGCAGGAAGGACTACCCAGATACGCAGTATTTT. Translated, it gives CASRKDYPDTQYF.

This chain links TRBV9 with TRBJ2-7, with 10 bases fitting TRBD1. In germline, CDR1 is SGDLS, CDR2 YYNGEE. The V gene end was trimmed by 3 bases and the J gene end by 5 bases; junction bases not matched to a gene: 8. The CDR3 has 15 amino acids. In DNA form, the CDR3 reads TGTGCCAGCAGCGGCTCCGGGACAGGGGTCGACGAGCAGTACTTC. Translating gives CASSGSGTGVDEQYF.

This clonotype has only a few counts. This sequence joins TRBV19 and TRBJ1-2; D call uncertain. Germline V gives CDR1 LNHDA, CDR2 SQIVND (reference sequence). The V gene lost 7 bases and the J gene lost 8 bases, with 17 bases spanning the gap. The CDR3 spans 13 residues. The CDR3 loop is CASTITRENGYTF. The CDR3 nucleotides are TGTGCCAGTACCATAACCCGGGAAAACGGCTACACCTTC.

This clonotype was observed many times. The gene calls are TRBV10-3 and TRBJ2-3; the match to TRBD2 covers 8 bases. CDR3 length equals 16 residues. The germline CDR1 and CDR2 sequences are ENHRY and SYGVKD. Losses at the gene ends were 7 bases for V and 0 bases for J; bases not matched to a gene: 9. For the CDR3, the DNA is TGTGCCATCACGAATCCGGGGGGGCCCAGCACAGATACGCAGTATTTT. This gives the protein CAITNPGGPSTDTQYF.

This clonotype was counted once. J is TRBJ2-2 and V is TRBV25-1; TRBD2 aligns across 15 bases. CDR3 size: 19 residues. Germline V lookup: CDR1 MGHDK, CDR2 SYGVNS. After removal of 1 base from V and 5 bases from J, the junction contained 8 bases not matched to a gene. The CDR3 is CASSESGLAGGPWTGELFF. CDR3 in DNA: TGTGCCAGCAGTGAATCCGGACTAGCGGGAGGGCCGTGGACCGGGGAGCTGTTTTTT. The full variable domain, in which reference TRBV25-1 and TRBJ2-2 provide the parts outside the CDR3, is EADIYQTPRYLVIGTGKKITLECSQTMGHDKMYWYQQDPGMELHLIHYSYGVNSTEKGDLSSESTVSRIRTEHFPLTLESARPSHTSQYLCASSESGLAGGPWTGELFFGEGSRLTVL.

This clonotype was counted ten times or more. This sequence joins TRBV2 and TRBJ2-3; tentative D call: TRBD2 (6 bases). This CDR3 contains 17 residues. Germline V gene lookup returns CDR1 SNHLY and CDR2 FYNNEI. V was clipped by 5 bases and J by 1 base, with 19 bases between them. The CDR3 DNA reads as TGTGCCAGCAGTCGGGAGCAACGGAGGCTTCGCACAGATACGCAGTATTTT. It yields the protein CASSREQRRLRTDTQYF.

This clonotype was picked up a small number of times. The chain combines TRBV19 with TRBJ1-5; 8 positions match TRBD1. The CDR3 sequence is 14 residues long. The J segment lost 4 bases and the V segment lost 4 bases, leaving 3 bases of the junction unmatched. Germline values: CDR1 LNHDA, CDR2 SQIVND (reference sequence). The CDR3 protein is CASSTRTGNQPQHF. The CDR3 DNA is TGTGCCAGTAGTACCCGGACAGGGAATCAGCCCCAGCATTTT. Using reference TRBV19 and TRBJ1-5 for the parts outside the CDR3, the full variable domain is DGGITQSPKYLFRKEGQNVTLSCEQNLNHDAMYWYRQDPGQGLRLIYYSQIVNDFQKGDIAEGYSVSREKKESFPLTVTSAQKNPTAFYLCASSTRTGNQPQHFGDGTRLSIL.

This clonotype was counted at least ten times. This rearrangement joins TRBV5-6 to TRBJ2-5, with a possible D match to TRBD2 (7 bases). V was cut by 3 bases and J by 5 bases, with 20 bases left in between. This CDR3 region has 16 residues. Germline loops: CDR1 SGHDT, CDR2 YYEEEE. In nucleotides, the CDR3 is TGTGCCAGCAGCTCGGGGGGCGGGGCCTGGATGGAGACCCAGTACTTC. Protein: CASSSGGGAWMETQYF. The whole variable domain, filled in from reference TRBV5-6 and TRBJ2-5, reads DAGVTQSPTHLIKTRGQQVTLRCSPKSGHDTVSWYQQALGQGPQFIFQYYEEEERQRGNFPDRFSGHQFPNYSSELNVNALLLGDSALYLCASSSGGGAWMETQYFGPGTRLLVL.

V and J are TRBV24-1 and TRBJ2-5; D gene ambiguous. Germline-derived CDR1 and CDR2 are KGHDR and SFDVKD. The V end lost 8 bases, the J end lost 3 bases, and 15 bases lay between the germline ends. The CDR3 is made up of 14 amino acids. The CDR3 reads CATTSRTAKETQYF. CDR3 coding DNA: TGTGCCACCACCAGCCGGACGGCGAAAGAGACCCAGTACTTC.

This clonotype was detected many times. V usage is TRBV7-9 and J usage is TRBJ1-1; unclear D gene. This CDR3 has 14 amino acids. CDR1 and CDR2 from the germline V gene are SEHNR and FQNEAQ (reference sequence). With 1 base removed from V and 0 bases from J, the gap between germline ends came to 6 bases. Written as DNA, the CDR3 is TGTGCCAGCAGCTTAGGGAAGTTGAACACTGAAGCTTTCTTT. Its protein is CASSLGKLNTEAFF.

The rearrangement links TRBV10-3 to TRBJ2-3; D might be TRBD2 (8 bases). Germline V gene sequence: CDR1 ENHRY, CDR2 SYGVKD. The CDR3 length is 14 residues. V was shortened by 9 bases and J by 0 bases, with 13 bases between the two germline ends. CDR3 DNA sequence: TGTGCCATTAGCGGGACAGCGAGCACAGATACGCAGTATTTT. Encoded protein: CAISGTASTDTQYF.

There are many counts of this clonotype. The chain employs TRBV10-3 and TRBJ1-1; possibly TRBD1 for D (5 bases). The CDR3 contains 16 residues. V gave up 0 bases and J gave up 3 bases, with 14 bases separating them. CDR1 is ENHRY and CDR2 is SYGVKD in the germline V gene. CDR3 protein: CAISESGEGRDTEAFF. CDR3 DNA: TGTGCCATCAGTGAGTCGGGGGAGGGCCGGGACACTGAAGCTTTCTTT.

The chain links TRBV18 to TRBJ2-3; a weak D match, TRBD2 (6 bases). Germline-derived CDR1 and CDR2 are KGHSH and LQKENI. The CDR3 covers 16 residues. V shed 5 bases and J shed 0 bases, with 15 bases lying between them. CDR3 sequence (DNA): TGTGCCAGCTCAATTATAGCGGAGTCTAGCACAGATACGCAGTATTTT. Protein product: CASSIIAESSTDTQYF. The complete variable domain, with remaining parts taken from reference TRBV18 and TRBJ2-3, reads NAGVMQNPRHLVRRRGQEARLRCSPMKGHSHVYWYRQLPEEGLKFMVYLQKENIIDESGMPKERFSAEFPKEGPSILRIQQVVRGDSAAYFCASSIIAESSTDTQYFGPGTRLTVL.

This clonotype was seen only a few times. The CDR3 nucleotides read TGCAGTGCTAGACTAGGACAGAACACTGAAGCTTTCTTT. This encodes CSARLGQNTEAFF. V gene TRBV20-1 combines with J gene TRBJ1-1; weak D call: TRBD1 (5 bases). In germline, CDR1 is DFQATT, CDR2 SNEGSKA (reference sequence). The V end was cut by 2 bases, the J end by 1 base, with 8 bases between. The CDR3 is 13 residues long.

CDR3 bases: TGTGCCAGCAGCCCCAGTACGGGGGTTTTGCAAGAGACCCAGTACTTC. It yields the protein CASSPSTGVLQETQYF. The gene calls are TRBV7-8 and TRBJ2-5; TRBD2 might be the D (6 bases). Trimming pared 5 bases from V and 2 bases from J, leaving 18 bases between. This CDR3 comprises 16 residues. The germline CDR1 and CDR2 sequences are SGHVS and FQNEAQ.

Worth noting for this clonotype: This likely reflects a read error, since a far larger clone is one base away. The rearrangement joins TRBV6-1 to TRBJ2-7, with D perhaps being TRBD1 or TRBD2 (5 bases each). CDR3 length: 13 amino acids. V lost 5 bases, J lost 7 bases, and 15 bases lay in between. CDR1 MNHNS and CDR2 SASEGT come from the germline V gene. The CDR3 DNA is TGTGCCAGCAGTTCTGGGGTTGGGGGTGAGCAGTACTTC. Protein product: CASSSGVGGEQYF.

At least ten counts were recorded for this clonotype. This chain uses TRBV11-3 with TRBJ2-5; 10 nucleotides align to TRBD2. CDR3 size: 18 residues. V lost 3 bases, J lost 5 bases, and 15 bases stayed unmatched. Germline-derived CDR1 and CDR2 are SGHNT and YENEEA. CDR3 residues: CASSFGPGLAGDRETQYF. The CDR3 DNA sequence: TGTGCCAGCAGCTTTGGCCCGGGGCTAGCGGGAGATCGGGAGACCCAGTACTTC. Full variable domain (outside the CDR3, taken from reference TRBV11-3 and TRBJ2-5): EAGVVQSPRYKIIEKKQPVAFWCNPISGHNTLYWYLQNLGQGPELLIRYENEEAVDDSQLPKDRFSAERLKGVDSTLKIQPAELGDSAVYLCASSFGPGLAGDRETQYFGPGTRLLVL.

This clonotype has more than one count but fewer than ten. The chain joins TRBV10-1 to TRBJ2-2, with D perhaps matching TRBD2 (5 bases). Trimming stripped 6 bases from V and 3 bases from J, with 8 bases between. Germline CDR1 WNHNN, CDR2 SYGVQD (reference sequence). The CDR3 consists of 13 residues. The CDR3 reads CASSRGDTGELFF. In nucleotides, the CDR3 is TGCGCCAGCAGCCGGGGTGACACCGGGGAGCTGTTTTTT.

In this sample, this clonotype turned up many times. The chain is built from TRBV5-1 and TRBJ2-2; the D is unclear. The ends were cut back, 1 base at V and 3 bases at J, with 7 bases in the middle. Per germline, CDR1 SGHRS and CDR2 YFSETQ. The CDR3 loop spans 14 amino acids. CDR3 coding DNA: TGCGCCAGCAGCTTGACGGGTGACACCGGGGAGCTGTTTTTT. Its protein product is CASSLTGDTGELFF. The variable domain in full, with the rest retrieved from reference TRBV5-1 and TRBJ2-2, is KAGVTQTPRYLIKTRGQQVTLSCSPISGHRSVSWYQQTPGQGLQFLFEYFSETQRNKGNFPGRFSGRQFSNSRSEMNVSTLELGDSALYLCASSLTGDTGELFFGEGSRLTVL.

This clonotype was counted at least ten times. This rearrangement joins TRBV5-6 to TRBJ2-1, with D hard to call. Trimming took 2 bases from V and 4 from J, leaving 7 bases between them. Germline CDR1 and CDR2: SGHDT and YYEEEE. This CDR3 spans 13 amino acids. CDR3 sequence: CASSLLQYNEQFF. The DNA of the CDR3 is TGTGCCAGCAGCTTATTACAGTACAATGAGCAGTTCTTC.

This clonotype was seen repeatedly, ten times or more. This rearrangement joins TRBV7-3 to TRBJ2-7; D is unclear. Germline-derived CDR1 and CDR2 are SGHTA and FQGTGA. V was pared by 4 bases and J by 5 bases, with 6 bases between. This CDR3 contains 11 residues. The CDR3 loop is CASSSCNEQYF. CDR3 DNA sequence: TGTGCCAGCAGCTCCTGTAACGAGCAGTACTTC.

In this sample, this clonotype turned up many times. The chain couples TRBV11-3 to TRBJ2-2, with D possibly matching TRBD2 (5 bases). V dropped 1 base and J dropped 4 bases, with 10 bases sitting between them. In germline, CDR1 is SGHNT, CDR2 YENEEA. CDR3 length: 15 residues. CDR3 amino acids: CASSLGAGLTGELFF. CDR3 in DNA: TGTGCCAGCAGCTTAGGGGCGGGCCTCACCGGGGAGCTGTTTTTT.

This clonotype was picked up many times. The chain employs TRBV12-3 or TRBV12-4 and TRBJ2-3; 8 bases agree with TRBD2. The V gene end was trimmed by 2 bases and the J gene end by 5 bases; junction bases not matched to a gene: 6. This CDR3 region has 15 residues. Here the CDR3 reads CASSLPTGGLDTQYF. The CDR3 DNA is TGTGCCAGCAGTTTACCGACGGGAGGGTTAGATACGCAGTATTTT.

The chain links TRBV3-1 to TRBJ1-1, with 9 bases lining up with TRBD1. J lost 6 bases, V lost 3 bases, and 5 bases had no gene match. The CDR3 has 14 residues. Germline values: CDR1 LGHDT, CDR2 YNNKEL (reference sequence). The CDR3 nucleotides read TGTGCCAGCAGCCAGGGGACAGGGATCGCTGAAGCTTTCTTT. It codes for CASSQGTGIAEAFF.

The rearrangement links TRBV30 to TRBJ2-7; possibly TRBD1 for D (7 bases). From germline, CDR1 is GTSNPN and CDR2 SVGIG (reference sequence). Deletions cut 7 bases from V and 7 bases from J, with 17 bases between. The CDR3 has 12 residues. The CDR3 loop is CASFSGGMEQYF. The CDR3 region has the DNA TGTGCCTCATTCTCAGGGGGGATGGAGCAGTACTTC.

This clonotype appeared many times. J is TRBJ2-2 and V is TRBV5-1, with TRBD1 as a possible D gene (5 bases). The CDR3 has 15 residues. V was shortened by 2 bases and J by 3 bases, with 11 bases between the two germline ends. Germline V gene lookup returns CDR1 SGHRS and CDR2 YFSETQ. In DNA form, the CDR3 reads TGCGCCAGCAGCTTTAGGGGATCGGACACCGGGGAGCTGTTTTTT. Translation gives CASSFRGSDTGELFF.